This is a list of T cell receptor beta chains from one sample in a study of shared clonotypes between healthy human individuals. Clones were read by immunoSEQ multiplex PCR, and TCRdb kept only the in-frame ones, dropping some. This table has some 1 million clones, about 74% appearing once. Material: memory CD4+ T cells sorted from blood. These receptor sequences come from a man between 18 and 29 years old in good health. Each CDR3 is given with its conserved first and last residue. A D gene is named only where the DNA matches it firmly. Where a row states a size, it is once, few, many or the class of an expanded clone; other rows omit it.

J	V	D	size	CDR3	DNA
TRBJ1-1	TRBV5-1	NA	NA	CASSFAGTETEAFF	TGCGCCAGCAGCTTTGCAGGGACCGAAACTGAAGCTTTCTTT
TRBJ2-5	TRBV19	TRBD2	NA	CASREVAGGRGTQYF	TGTGCCAGTAGAGAGGTAGCGGGGGGGCGTGGGACCCAGTACTTC
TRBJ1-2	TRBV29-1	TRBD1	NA	CSVELGQGLGGYTF	TGCAGCGTAGAGTTGGGACAGGGCTTGGGAGGCTACACCTTC
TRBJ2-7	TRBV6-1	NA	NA	CASGDGPLEQYF	TGTGCCAGCGGAGACGGCCCCTTAGAGCAGTACTTC
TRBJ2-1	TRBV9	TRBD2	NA	CASSVQAGVAYNEQFF	TGTGCCAGCAGCGTCCAAGCGGGAGTCGCCTACAATGAGCAGTTCTTC
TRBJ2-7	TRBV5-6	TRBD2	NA	CASSLAGSGKGGEQYF	TGTGCCAGCAGCTTGGCCGGTAGCGGGAAAGGAGGGGAGCAGTACTTC
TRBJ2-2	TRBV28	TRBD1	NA	CASSFVHPGTGDYTGELFF	TGTGCCAGCAGTTTCGTTCATCCGGGGACAGGGGACTACACCGGGGAGCTGTTTTTT
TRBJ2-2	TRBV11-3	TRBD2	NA	CASTPSGGYTGELFF	TGTGCCAGCACCCCTTCGGGGGGGTACACCGGGGAGCTGTTTTTT
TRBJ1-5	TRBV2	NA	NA	CASSEGEYSNQPQHF	TGTGCCAGCAGTGAAGGGGAATATAGCAATCAGCCCCAGCATTTT
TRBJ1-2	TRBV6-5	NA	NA	CASRDSSYGYTF	TGTGCCAGCCGAGACAGCTCCTATGGCTACACCTTC
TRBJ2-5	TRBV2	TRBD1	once	CASSSHGTVQETQYF	TGTGCCAGCAGCTCCCACGGGACAGTGCAAGAGACCCAGTACTTC
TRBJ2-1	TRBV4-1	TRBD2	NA	CASSQESGETAGGPLREQFF	TGCGCCAGCAGCCAAGAATCTGGGGAAACAGCGGGAGGCCCTCTTCGTGAGCAGTTCTTC
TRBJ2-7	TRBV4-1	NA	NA	CASSLNPGLPLEEQYF	TGCGCCAGCAGCCTGAATCCGGGACTCCCGCTGGAAGAGCAGTACTTC